This T cell receptor beta chain was found in a study of early T cells in non-severe SARS-CoV-2 infection. V was trimmed by 5 bases and J by 1 base, leaving 12 bases between them. The CDR3 contains 14 residues. CDR1 is MNHEY and CDR2 is SMNVEV in the germline V gene (reference sequence). TCRdb itself ran the 5' RACE reads through MiXCR, one entry per CDR3 protein. This table has around 60,000 distinct CDR3 sequences, under 15% appearing once. Sequencing was done on a sample of whole blood. This chain links TRBV27 with TRBJ2-7, with D tentatively TRBD2 (5 bases). This receptor was taken from an adult who was a healthcare worker with PCR-confirmed SARS-CoV-2 infection or an uninfected control (not recorded which). CDR3 DNA sequence: TGTGCCAGCAGTCTCCGCCCGGGGTCCTACGAGCAGTACTTC. Its translation is CASSLRPGSYEQYF.